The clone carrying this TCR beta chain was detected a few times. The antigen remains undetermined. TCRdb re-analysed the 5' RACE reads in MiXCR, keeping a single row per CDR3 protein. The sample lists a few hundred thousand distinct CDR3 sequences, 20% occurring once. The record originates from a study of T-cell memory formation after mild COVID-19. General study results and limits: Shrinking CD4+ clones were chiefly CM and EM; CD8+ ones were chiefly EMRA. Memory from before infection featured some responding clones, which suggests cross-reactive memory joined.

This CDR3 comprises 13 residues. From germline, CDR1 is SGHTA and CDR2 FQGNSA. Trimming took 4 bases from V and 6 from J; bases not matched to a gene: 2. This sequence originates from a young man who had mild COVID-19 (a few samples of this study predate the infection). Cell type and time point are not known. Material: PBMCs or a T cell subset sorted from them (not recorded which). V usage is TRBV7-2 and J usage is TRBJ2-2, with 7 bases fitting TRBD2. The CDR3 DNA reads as TGTGCCAGCAGCTCCGGACTAGCCGGGGAGCTGTTTTTT. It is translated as CASSSGLAGELFF. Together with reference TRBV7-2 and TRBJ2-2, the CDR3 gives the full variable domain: GAGVSQSPSNKVTEKGKDVELRCDPISGHTALYWYRQSLGQGLEFLIYFQGNSAPDKSGLPSDRFSAERTGGSVSTLTIQRTQQEDSAVYLCASSSGLAGELFFGEGSRLTVL.